This TCR beta chain was sequenced in a study of shared clonotypes between healthy human individuals. The CDR3 has 13 amino acids. Trimming removed 8 bases from V and 4 bases from J, with 15 bases in between. The germline gives CDR1 MNHEY, CDR2 SVGAGI. Libraries were prepared by immunoSEQ multiplex PCR; TCRdb keeps only in-frame clonotypes and omits some of them. Of roughly 2.6 million clones in the sample, roughly nine tenths were seen once. General study findings and limits: Clonotypes shared by all four sorted-subset donors had higher generation probabilities than non-shared clonotypes. Naive subsets generally exceeded memory subsets in estimated richness. The small donor group covered limited genetic and exposure diversity.

As concerns this clone: Its specificity is unknown.

The rearrangement joins TRBV6-5 to TRBJ2-7; tentatively, D is TRBD2 (7 bases). Source material: naive CD4+ T cells sorted from blood. The subset denotes: CD45RA+ positively selected. The TCR sequence derives from a man in his late teens or twenties in good health. In DNA, the CDR3 is TGTGCCAGCGGGGGGGGGCCTGGGTACGAGCAGTACTTC. Translated: CASGGGPGYEQYF.